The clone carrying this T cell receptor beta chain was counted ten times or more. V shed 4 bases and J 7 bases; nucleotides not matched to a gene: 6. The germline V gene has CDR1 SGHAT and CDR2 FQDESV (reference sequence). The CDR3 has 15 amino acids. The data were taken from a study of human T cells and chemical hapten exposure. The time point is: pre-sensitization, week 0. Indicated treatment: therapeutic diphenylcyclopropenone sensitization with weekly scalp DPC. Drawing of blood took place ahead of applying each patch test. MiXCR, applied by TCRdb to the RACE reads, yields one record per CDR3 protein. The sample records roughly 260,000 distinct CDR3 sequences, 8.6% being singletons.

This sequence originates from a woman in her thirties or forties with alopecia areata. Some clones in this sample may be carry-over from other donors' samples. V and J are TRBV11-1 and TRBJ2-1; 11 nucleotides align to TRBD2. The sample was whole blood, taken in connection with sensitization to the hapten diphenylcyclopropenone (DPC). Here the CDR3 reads CASSSAGTSGNEQFF. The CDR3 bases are TGTGCCAGCAGCTCGGCCGGGACTAGCGGTAATGAGCAGTTCTTC.